A selection of T cell receptor beta chains follows, all from one sample in a study of post-analysis software for immune sequencing data. MiXCR, run by TCRdb on the PCR reads, gives a single entry per CDR3 protein. The sample has about 570,000 distinct CDR3 sequences; roughly 34% are singletons. Sequencing input: blood. Source of these receptors: a girl aged 2 to 17 with multiple sclerosis. The CDR3 runs from the conserved cysteine through the conserved F or W. Each record gives: clone size, V gene, J gene, D gene, CDR3 DNA, CDR3 protein. A D gene is named only where the DNA matches it firmly. Clone size is not always given. Where it is, it says once, few, many or a class for expanded clones.

clone size: few; V gene: TRBV5-6; J gene: TRBJ1-6; D gene: .; CDR3 DNA: TGTGCCAGCAGCTTCCAGGGCTGGGGTTCACCCCTCCACTTT; CDR3 protein: CASSFQGWGSPLHF
clone size: few; V gene: TRBV9; J gene: TRBJ2-1; D gene: .; CDR3 DNA: TGTGCCAGCAGCGCATCCTCTTCGAGCTCCTACAATGAGCAGTTCTTC; CDR3 protein: CASSASSSSSYNEQFF
clone size: .; V gene: TRBV12-3/TRBV12-4; J gene: TRBJ2-6; D gene: TRBD1; CDR3 DNA: TGTGCCAGCAGTTCCGGACAGGGAGAGGGTGGGGCCAACGTCCTGACTTTC; CDR3 protein: CASSSGQGEGGANVLTF
clone size: .; V gene: TRBV7-2; J gene: TRBJ1-1; D gene: .; CDR3 DNA: TGTGCCAGCAGCTTAGATGCTGGCCTAACTGAAGCTTTCTTT; CDR3 protein: CASSLDAGLTEAFF
clone size: .; V gene: TRBV20-1; J gene: TRBJ2-1; D gene: TRBD2; CDR3 DNA: TGCAGTGCGAGAGAGGGGACTAGCGGGGGTAATGAGCAGTTCTTC; CDR3 protein: CSAREGTSGGNEQFF
clone size: few; V gene: TRBV5-1; J gene: TRBJ2-1; D gene: .; CDR3 DNA: TGCGCCAGCAGCTTGGGACTGATGGACAGACCCTACAATGAGCAGTTCTTC; CDR3 protein: CASSLGLMDRPYNEQFF
clone size: .; V gene: TRBV9; J gene: TRBJ2-7; D gene: .; CDR3 DNA: TGTGCCAGCAGCGTAGCCCCCATAGACTACGAGCAGTACTTC; CDR3 protein: CASSVAPIDYEQYF
clone size: .; V gene: TRBV28; J gene: TRBJ2-4; D gene: .; CDR3 DNA: TGTGCCAGCAGTGCGACTCAGGACAAAAACATTCAGTACTTC; CDR3 protein: CASSATQDKNIQYF
clone size: .; V gene: TRBV15; J gene: TRBJ2-3; D gene: .; CDR3 DNA: TGTGCCACCAGCAGAGGGGCAGGGGGCACAGATACGCAGTATTTT; CDR3 protein: CATSRGAGGTDTQYF
clone size: few; V gene: TRBV29-1; J gene: TRBJ1-2; D gene: .; CDR3 DNA: TGCAGCGCAACCGCCCGCACTGGCTACACCTTC; CDR3 protein: CSATARTGYTF
clone size: few; V gene: TRBV7-3; J gene: TRBJ1-1; D gene: .; CDR3 DNA: TGTGCCAGCACCCAAGGGTTGGACACTGAAGCTTTCTTT; CDR3 protein: CASTQGLDTEAFF
clone size: .; V gene: TRBV4-1; J gene: TRBJ1-1; D gene: .; CDR3 DNA: TGCGCCAGCAGCCAAAAAGGGGAGAACACTGAAGCTTTCTTT; CDR3 protein: CASSQKGENTEAFF
clone size: .; V gene: TRBV6-1; J gene: TRBJ1-1; D gene: .; CDR3 DNA: TGTGCCAGCAGAAGTGAAGGGAGGGTGAACACTGAAGCTTTCTTT; CDR3 protein: CASRSEGRVNTEAFF
clone size: few; V gene: TRBV10-3; J gene: TRBJ1-2; D gene: .; CDR3 DNA: TGTGCCATCAGTGAGGGGGCGCTTGGATATGGCTACACCTTC; CDR3 protein: CAISEGALGYGYTF
clone size: .; V gene: TRBV2; J gene: TRBJ2-3; D gene: .; CDR3 DNA: TGTGCCAGCAGTATCGCACCTGGGGAAGCGGTTACGCAGTATTTT; CDR3 protein: CASSIAPGEAVTQYF
clone size: few; V gene: TRBV20-1; J gene: TRBJ1-5; D gene: TRBD1; CDR3 DNA: TGCAGTGCTTTCCGACAGGGTAGCAATCAGCCCCAGCATTTT; CDR3 protein: CSAFRQGSNQPQHF
clone size: few; V gene: TRBV5-1; J gene: TRBJ1-1; D gene: .; CDR3 DNA: TGCGCCAGCAGCCCCAACCGGCAAGAAGTGAACACTGAAGCTTTCTTT; CDR3 protein: CASSPNRQEVNTEAFF
clone size: .; V gene: TRBV24-1; J gene: TRBJ2-1; D gene: TRBD2; CDR3 DNA: TGTGCCACCAGTGATTTCGGGACTAGCGGAGGAACCCAGTTCTTC; CDR3 protein: CATSDFGTSGGTQFF
clone size: .; V gene: TRBV11-3; J gene: TRBJ2-1; D gene: .; CDR3 DNA: TGTGCCAGCAGTAAACGGTCCTACAATGAGCAGTTCTTC; CDR3 protein: CASSKRSYNEQFF
clone size: few; V gene: TRBV20-1; J gene: TRBJ1-5; D gene: .; CDR3 DNA: TGCAGTGCTAGGCGGGGTTATAGCAATCAGCCCCAGCATTTT; CDR3 protein: CSARRGYSNQPQHF
clone size: few; V gene: TRBV6-4; J gene: TRBJ2-3; D gene: TRBD2; CDR3 DNA: TGTGCCAGCAGTATACTAGCGGGGGGGCCAGATACGCAGTATTTT; CDR3 protein: CASSILAGGPDTQYF
clone size: .; V gene: TRBV5-1; J gene: TRBJ2-1; D gene: .; CDR3 DNA: TGCGCCAGCAGCTTAGATCGGCTAGTGGGGAACGATGAGCAGTTCTTC; CDR3 protein: CASSLDRLVGNDEQFF
clone size: .; V gene: TRBV5-5; J gene: TRBJ1-1; D gene: .; CDR3 DNA: TGTGCCAGCAGCCCTCCCGTCGTGAACACTGAAGCTTTCTTT; CDR3 protein: CASSPPVVNTEAFF
clone size: many; V gene: TRBV5-1; J gene: TRBJ2-3; D gene: .; CDR3 DNA: TGCGCCAGCAGCTTGGCCGAACCAACAGATACGCAGTATTTT; CDR3 protein: CASSLAEPTDTQYF
clone size: .; V gene: TRBV18; J gene: TRBJ2-1; D gene: .; CDR3 DNA: TGTGCCAGCTCACCACAGGAGGGAAACAATGAGCAGTTCTTC; CDR3 protein: CASSPQEGNNEQFF
clone size: .; V gene: TRBV27; J gene: TRBJ1-1; D gene: .; CDR3 DNA: TGTGCCAGCAGTTTAAGACGGAACGACCCGAACACTGAAGCTTTCTTT; CDR3 protein: CASSLRRNDPNTEAFF
clone size: few; V gene: TRBV7-2; J gene: TRBJ2-5; D gene: TRBD2; CDR3 DNA: TGTGCCAGCAGCTTAGGTCCTAGCGGGGGGGAGACCCAGTACTTC; CDR3 protein: CASSLGPSGGETQYF
clone size: once; V gene: TRBV3-1; J gene: TRBJ2-7; D gene: .; CDR3 DNA: TGTGCCAGCAACCAAGAATATCGGCTCAGCTCCTACGAGCAGTACTTC; CDR3 protein: CASNQEYRLSSYEQYF
clone size: .; V gene: TRBV4-2; J gene: TRBJ2-3; D gene: TRBD2; CDR3 DNA: TGTGCCAGCAGCCAAGGAGGGACTACTGCCTCTAGCACAGATACGCAGTATTTT; CDR3 protein: CASSQGGTTASSTDTQYF
clone size: few; V gene: TRBV29-1; J gene: TRBJ2-1; D gene: .; CDR3 DNA: TGCAGCGTCATCCGACAGCTATACAATGAGCAGTTCTTC; CDR3 protein: CSVIRQLYNEQFF
clone size: few; V gene: TRBV6-6; J gene: TRBJ2-7; D gene: .; CDR3 DNA: TGTGCCAGCAGTAAAGGGACCTACGAGCAGTACTTC; CDR3 protein: CASSKGTYEQYF
clone size: .; V gene: TRBV7-7; J gene: TRBJ2-1; D gene: TRBD2; CDR3 DNA: TGTGCCAGCAGCGCCGGACTAGCGGGGGACAATGAGCAGTTCTTC; CDR3 protein: CASSAGLAGDNEQFF
clone size: few; V gene: TRBV3-1; J gene: TRBJ2-5; D gene: TRBD2; CDR3 DNA: TGTGCCAGCAGCCCCCTCCCGACTAGCGAAACTATTCAAGAGACCCAGTACTTC; CDR3 protein: CASSPLPTSETIQETQYF
clone size: few; V gene: TRBV7-8; J gene: TRBJ2-5; D gene: .; CDR3 DNA: TGTGCCAGCAGCCAACCCGGGCCCCTGGGGGAGACCCAGTACTTC; CDR3 protein: CASSQPGPLGETQYF
clone size: .; V gene: TRBV4-1; J gene: TRBJ2-7; D gene: TRBD1; CDR3 DNA: TGCGCCAGCAGCTCGTGGACAGGGGGAGGCAATGAGCAGTACTTC; CDR3 protein: CASSSWTGGGNEQYF
clone size: .; V gene: TRBV6-6; J gene: TRBJ1-6; D gene: .; CDR3 DNA: TGTGCCAGCAGTTACGGTTTAGGGTCACCCCTCCACTTT; CDR3 protein: CASSYGLGSPLHF
clone size: .; V gene: TRBV5-1; J gene: TRBJ2-7; D gene: .; CDR3 DNA: TGCGCCAGCAGCTTGGAAGTGGTCTCCTACGAGCAGTACTTC; CDR3 protein: CASSLEVVSYEQYF
clone size: few; V gene: TRBV4-1; J gene: TRBJ2-5; D gene: .; CDR3 DNA: TGCGCCAGCAGGGGGAAAGGGGAAGAGACCCAGTACTTC; CDR3 protein: CASRGKGEETQYF
clone size: .; V gene: TRBV5-1; J gene: TRBJ2-5; D gene: .; CDR3 DNA: TGCGCCAGCAGCTTGTACCCTCGGGAGACCCAGTACTTC; CDR3 protein: CASSLYPRETQYF
clone size: once; V gene: TRBV18; J gene: TRBJ2-4; D gene: .; CDR3 DNA: TGTGCCAACTCACCACCGGAAATCATTAACATTCAGTACTTC; CDR3 protein: CANSPPEIINIQYF
clone size: .; V gene: TRBV29-1; J gene: TRBJ2-7; D gene: .; CDR3 DNA: TGCAGCGTCCCCACCGGCCCCTACGAGCAGTACTTC; CDR3 protein: CSVPTGPYEQYF
clone size: .; V gene: TRBV5-1; J gene: TRBJ2-1; D gene: TRBD2; CDR3 DNA: TGCGCCAGCAGCCGCCGAGCGGGGGGGCCGAGCAATGAGCAGTTCTTC; CDR3 protein: CASSRRAGGPSNEQFF
clone size: .; V gene: TRBV7-9; J gene: TRBJ1-2; D gene: TRBD1; CDR3 DNA: TGTGCCAGCAGCATCGGACAGGGCGACTATGGCTACACCTTC; CDR3 protein: CASSIGQGDYGYTF
clone size: .; V gene: TRBV6-5; J gene: TRBJ2-2; D gene: .; CDR3 DNA: TGTGCCAGCAGCTACGGGGACTTTAACACCGGGGAGCTGTTTTTT; CDR3 protein: CASSYGDFNTGELFF
clone size: few; V gene: TRBV29-1; J gene: TRBJ2-1; D gene: .; CDR3 DNA: TGCAGCGTTGAAGAGGTATCGCAGTTCTTC; CDR3 protein: CSVEEVSQFF
clone size: few; V gene: TRBV2; J gene: TRBJ1-5; D gene: .; CDR3 DNA: TGTGCCAGCAGTGAAGATCGCCGGGGCACTCAGCCCCAGCATTTT; CDR3 protein: CASSEDRRGTQPQHF
clone size: few; V gene: TRBV12-3/TRBV12-4; J gene: TRBJ2-3; D gene: TRBD2; CDR3 DNA: TGTGCCAGCAGTTCGACTAGCCCCTTCGGAGATACGCAGTATTTT; CDR3 protein: CASSSTSPFGDTQYF
clone size: .; V gene: TRBV18; J gene: TRBJ1-6; D gene: TRBD1; CDR3 DNA: TGTGCCAGCTCGGACAGGGTTGATTCACCCCTCCACTTT; CDR3 protein: CASSDRVDSPLHF
clone size: few; V gene: TRBV5-1; J gene: TRBJ2-1; D gene: .; CDR3 DNA: TGCGCCAGCAGCTCACATAGGGGAGGCTCCTACAATGAGCAGTTCTTC; CDR3 protein: CASSSHRGGSYNEQFF
clone size: .; V gene: TRBV6-5; J gene: TRBJ2-1; D gene: TRBD2; CDR3 DNA: TGTGCCAGCCGACGCCTAGCGGGGGGATGGAATGAGCAGTTCTTC; CDR3 protein: CASRRLAGGWNEQFF
clone size: .; V gene: TRBV12-3/TRBV12-4; J gene: TRBJ2-7; D gene: TRBD1; CDR3 DNA: TGTGCCAGCAGTCTTAGGTCGGACAGGGCCCGCTACGAGCAGTACTTC; CDR3 protein: CASSLRSDRARYEQYF
clone size: .; V gene: TRBV10-2; J gene: TRBJ1-1; D gene: TRBD1; CDR3 DNA: TGCGCCAGCAGTTCCGGGACAGGGGACCTGAACACTGAAGCTTTCTTT; CDR3 protein: CASSSGTGDLNTEAFF
clone size: .; V gene: TRBV4-1; J gene: TRBJ1-4; D gene: .; CDR3 DNA: TGCGCCAGCAACCAGAGGGACGGTGGCCTCAGAACGATAACTAATGAAAAACTGTTTTTT; CDR3 protein: CASNQRDGGLRTITNEKLFF